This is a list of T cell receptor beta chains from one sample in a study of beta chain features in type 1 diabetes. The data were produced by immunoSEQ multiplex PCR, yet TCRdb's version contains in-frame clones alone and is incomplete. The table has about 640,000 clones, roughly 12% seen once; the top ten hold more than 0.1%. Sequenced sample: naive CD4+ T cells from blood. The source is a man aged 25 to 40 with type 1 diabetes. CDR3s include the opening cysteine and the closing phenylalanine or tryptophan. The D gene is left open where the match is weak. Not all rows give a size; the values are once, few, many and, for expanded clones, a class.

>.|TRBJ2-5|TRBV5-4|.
CASTPLGQETQYF
TGTGCCAGCACCCCGCTCGGCCAAGAGACCCAGTACTTC
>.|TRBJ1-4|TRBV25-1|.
CATGVLGRNNEKLFF
TGTGCCACAGGGGTCTTGGGCAGAAATAATGAAAAACTGTTTTTT
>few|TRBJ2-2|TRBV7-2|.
CASSFFGLKNTGELFF
TGTGCCAGCAGCTTTTTTGGACTAAAGAACACCGGGGAGCTGTTTTTT
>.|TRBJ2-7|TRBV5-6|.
CASSPRSPPVRDEQYF
TGTGCCAGCAGCCCCCGTTCACCTCCGGTAAGGGACGAGCAGTACTTC
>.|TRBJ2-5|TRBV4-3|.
CASSQGWQGVETQYF
TGCGCCAGCAGCCAGGGGTGGCAGGGAGTGGAGACCCAGTACTTC
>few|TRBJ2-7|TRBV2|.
CASSEADAQYF
TGTGCCAGCAGTGAGGCCGACGCGCAGTACTTC
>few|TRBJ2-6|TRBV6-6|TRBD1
CASKGTESSGANVLTF
TGTGCCAGCAAGGGGACAGAGTCCTCTGGGGCCAACGTCCTGACTTTC
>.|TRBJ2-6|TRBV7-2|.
CASSAEVNSGANVLTF
TGTGCCAGCAGCGCAGAAGTTAATTCTGGGGCCAACGTCCTGACTTTC
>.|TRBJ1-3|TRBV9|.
CASSVEQGWRSGNTIYF
TGTGCCAGCAGCGTAGAGCAGGGATGGCGGTCTGGAAACACCATATATTTT
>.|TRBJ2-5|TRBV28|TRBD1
CASSLSGQGVETQYF
TGTGCCAGCAGTTTATCGGGACAGGGTGTCGAGACCCAGTACTTC
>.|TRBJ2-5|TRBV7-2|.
CASRDSQETQYF
TGTGCCAGCAGAGACAGCCAAGAGACCCAGTACTTC
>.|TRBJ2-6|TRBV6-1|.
CASSERGGANVLTF
TGTGCCAGCAGTGAGAGAGGTGGGGCCAACGTCCTGACTTTC
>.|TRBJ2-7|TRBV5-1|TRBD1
CASSFPGQGDYEQYF
TGCGCCAGCAGCTTCCCGGGACAGGGGGACTACGAGCAGTACTTC
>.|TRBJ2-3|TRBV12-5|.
CASGLVWDTATDTQYF
TGTGCTAGTGGTTTGGTATGGGACACCGCCACAGATACGCAGTATTTT
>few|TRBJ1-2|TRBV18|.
CASSPLARRDYGYTF
TGTGCCAGCTCACCACTGGCCAGGAGGGACTATGGCTACACCTTC
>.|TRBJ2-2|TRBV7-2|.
CASSLDFRGTGELFF
TGTGCCAGCAGCTTAGATTTTCGAGGGACCGGGGAGCTGTTTTTT
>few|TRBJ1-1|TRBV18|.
CASSPPEGLGTEAFF
TGTGCCAGCTCACCACCGGAGGGGCTGGGCACTGAAGCTTTCTTT
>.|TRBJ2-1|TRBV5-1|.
CASSPGDPYLNEQFF
TGCGCCAGCAGCCCAGGGGACCCCTACCTAAATGAGCAGTTCTTC
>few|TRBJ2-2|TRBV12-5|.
CASGLESTGELFF
TGTGCTAGTGGTTTGGAGAGCACCGGGGAGCTGTTTTTT
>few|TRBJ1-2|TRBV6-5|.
CASSYVQSNYGYTF
TGTGCCAGCAGTTACGTCCAGTCGAACTATGGCTACACCTTC
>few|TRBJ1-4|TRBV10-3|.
CAISDTSATNEKLFF
TGTGCCATCAGTGACACGTCAGCAACTAATGAAAAACTGTTTTTT
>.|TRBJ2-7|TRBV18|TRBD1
CASSPRQGSPYYEQYF
TGTGCCAGCTCACCTAGACAGGGGTCCCCTTACTACGAGCAGTACTTC
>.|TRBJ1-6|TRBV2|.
CASSESGGASPLHF
TGTGCCAGCAGTGAATCCGGAGGAGCTTCACCCCTCCACTTT
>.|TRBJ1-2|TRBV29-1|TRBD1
CSVGGDRGVGGYGYTF
TGCAGCGTCGGAGGGGACAGGGGCGTAGGAGGGTATGGCTACACCTTC
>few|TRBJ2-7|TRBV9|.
CASSRDRNSYEQYF
TGTGCCAGCAGCAGAGACAGAAACTCCTACGAGCAGTACTTC
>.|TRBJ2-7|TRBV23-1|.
CASNRGSYEQYF
TGCGCCAGCAATAGGGGGAGTTACGAGCAGTACTTC
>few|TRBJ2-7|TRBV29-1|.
CSVRSAELYEQYF
TGCAGCGTCCGATCTGCCGAGCTCTACGAGCAGTACTTC
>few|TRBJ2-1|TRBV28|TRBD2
CASRTTSGGSNEQFF
TGTGCCAGCAGAACTACTAGCGGGGGGAGCAATGAGCAGTTCTTC
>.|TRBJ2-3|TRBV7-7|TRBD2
CASSLGLAGADTQYF
TGTGCTAGCAGCTTAGGACTAGCGGGGGCAGATACGCAGTATTTT
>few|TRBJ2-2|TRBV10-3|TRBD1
CAIRKTGDDGELFF
TGTGCCATCAGGAAGACAGGGGACGACGGGGAGCTGTTTTTT
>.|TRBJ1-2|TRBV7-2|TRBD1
CASSFARQGRGYGYTF
TGTGCCAGCAGCTTCGCCCGACAGGGAAGGGGCTATGGCTACACCTTC
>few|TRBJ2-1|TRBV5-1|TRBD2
CASSSGTSGGPYNEQFF
TGCGCCAGCAGCTCCGGGACTAGCGGGGGCCCCTACAATGAGCAGTTCTTC
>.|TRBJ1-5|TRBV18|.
CASSPRPMNSNQPQHF
TGTGCCAGCTCACCACGTCCGATGAATAGCAATCAGCCCCAGCATTTT
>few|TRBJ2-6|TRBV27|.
CASKRSGANVLTF
TGTGCCAGCAAGCGGTCTGGGGCCAACGTCCTGACTTTC
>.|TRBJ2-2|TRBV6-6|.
CASSGRVAGELFF
TGTGCCAGCAGTGGGCGTGTGGCCGGGGAGCTGTTTTTT